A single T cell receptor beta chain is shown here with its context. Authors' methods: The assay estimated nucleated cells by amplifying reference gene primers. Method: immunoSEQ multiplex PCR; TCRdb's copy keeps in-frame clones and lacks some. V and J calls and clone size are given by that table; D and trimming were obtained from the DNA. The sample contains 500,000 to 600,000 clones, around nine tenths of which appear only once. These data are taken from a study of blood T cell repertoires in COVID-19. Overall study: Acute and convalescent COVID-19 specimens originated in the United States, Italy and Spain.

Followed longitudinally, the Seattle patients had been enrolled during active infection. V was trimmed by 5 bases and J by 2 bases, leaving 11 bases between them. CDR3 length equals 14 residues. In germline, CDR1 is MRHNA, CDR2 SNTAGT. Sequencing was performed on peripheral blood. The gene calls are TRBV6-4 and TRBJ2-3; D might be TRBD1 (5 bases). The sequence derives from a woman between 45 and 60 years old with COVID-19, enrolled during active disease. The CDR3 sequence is CASSQDTYTDTQYF. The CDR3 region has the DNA TGTGCCAGCAGTCAGGACACCTACACAGATACGCAGTATTTT.